These 14 T cell receptor beta chains were all obtained from the same sample, sequenced in a study of cytomegalovirus exposure and HLA in healthy donors. The primer mix had 60 Vbeta and 13 Jbeta primers. The protocol was immunoSEQ multiplex PCR, while the TCRdb copy is restricted to in-frame clones and leaves out a portion. Of more than 80,000 clones listed, 60% to 80% are singletons. Sequenced: PBMCs. The receptors come from a woman aged 55-75 years in good health and CMV-seropositive.

The chain joins TRBV14 to TRBJ2-7, with TRBD1 matching 7 bases. Germline V CDR1 and CDR2: SGHDN, FVKESK. The CDR3 has 15 amino acids. V gave up 1 base and J gave up 5 bases; unmatched junction bases: 8. The CDR3 DNA sequence: TGTGCCAGCAGCCAAGGTTATGCCGGGACAGACGAGCAGTACTTC. Its protein is CASSQGYAGTDEQYF.

The genes are TRBV27 and TRBJ2-3; 7 bases map to TRBD1. Trimming at V came to 5 bases and at J to 4 bases, leaving 9 bases not matched to a gene. Germline V gene data show CDR1 as MNHEY and CDR2 as SMNVEV (reference sequence). The CDR3 spans 15 residues. CDR3 DNA sequence: TGTGCCAGCAGTACCCGACAGGGCGGGTCAGATACGCAGTATTTT. Translation: CASSTRQGGSDTQYF.

V gene TRBV7-9 combines with J gene TRBJ1-2; no clear D gene. V was pared by 1 base and J by 8 bases, with 8 bases between. The germline CDR1 and CDR2 sequences are SEHNR and FQNEAQ (reference sequence). The CDR3 consists of 12 residues. The CDR3 loop is CASSLGGPGYTF. The CDR3 coding sequence is TGTGCCAGCAGCTTAGGAGGGCCGGGCTACACCTTC.

The chain carries TRBV6-1 and TRBJ2-3, with 7 nucleotides matching TRBD2. Germline-derived CDR1 and CDR2 are MNHNS and SASEGT. V trimming: 3 bases; J trimming: 5 bases; junction bases outside the gene matches: 14. CDR3 size: 17 residues. The CDR3 is CASSDQAGNAGGDTQYF. The CDR3 nucleotides are TGTGCCAGCAGTGATCAAGCGGGAAACGCCGGCGGAGATACGCAGTATTTT.

The chain links TRBV30 to TRBJ2-3, with 13 bases lining up with TRBD2. The CDR3 contains 15 residues. V lost 4 bases, J lost 2 bases, and 3 bases stayed unmatched. Germline V gives CDR1 GTSNPN, CDR2 SVGIG (reference sequence). The CDR3 loop is CAWKGLAGTTDTQYF. The CDR3 DNA follows: TGTGCCTGGAAGGGACTAGCGGGAACCACAGATACGCAGTATTTT.

This clone was seen just once. The chain has TRBV27 and TRBJ2-7; TRBD2 matches 14 bases. The CDR3 totals 16 residues. Germline values: CDR1 MNHEY, CDR2 SMNVEV (reference sequence). After removal of 7 bases from V and 2 bases from J, the junction contained 7 bases not matched to a gene. CDR3 in DNA: TGTGCCAGCAAAAGGACTAGCGGGAGGCTTACCTACGAGCAGTACTTC. It specifies CASKRTSGRLTYEQYF.

The CDR3 here is CASSELGRSDEQYF. The CDR3 nucleotides are TGTGCCAGCAGTGAATTAGGGAGGTCTGACGAGCAGTACTTC. The V call is TRBV2, the J call TRBJ2-7; weak D call: TRBD2 (6 bases). V gave up 2 bases and J gave up 5 bases, with 13 bases separating them. Germline CDR1 is SNHLY and CDR2 is FYNNEI. The CDR3 covers 14 residues.

The rearrangement uses TRBV5-1 and TRBJ1-1; 7 positions match TRBD1. The CDR3 runs to 13 residues. Trimming removed 3 bases from V and 4 bases from J; junction bases left unmatched: 3. Germline CDR1 is SGHRS and CDR2 is YFSETQ. The CDR3: CASSYWDSTEAFF. DNA of the CDR3: TGCGCCAGCAGCTACTGGGACAGCACTGAAGCTTTCTTT.

The genes are TRBV5-1 and TRBJ1-1, with a tentative D call TRBD1 (5 bases). The CDR3 length is 14 residues. Germline CDR1 is SGHRS and CDR2 is YFSETQ. Trimming cost V 4 bases and J 6 bases, with 16 bases left between them. This chain's CDR3 is CASSTNIGVPEAFF. CDR3 sequence (DNA): TGCGCCAGCAGCACCAATATAGGGGTCCCTGAAGCTTTCTTT.

This CDR3 reads CSAKLPAQYF. The CDR3, as DNA: TGCAGTGCCAAACTACCGGCGCAGTACTTC. This rearrangement joins TRBV20-1 to TRBJ2-7; D is ambiguous. The CDR3 runs 10 residues. V shed 6 bases and J shed 9 bases, with 12 bases lying between them. The V gene's germline CDR1 is DFQATT and CDR2 SNEGSKA (reference sequence).

The chain uses TRBV5-8 and TRBJ2-1; D not resolved. Trimming cost V 0 bases and J 1 base, with 11 bases left between them. Per germline, CDR1 SGHTS and CDR2 YDEGEE. The CDR3 is made up of 16 amino acids. The CDR3 nucleotides are TGTGCCAGCAGCTTGGCCTTCTATCGATCCTACAATGAGCAGTTCTTC. The encoded protein is CASSLAFYRSYNEQFF.

The chain couples TRBV5-1 to TRBJ2-1; D perhaps matches TRBD2 (5 bases). V was trimmed by 4 bases and J by 7 bases, leaving 18 bases between them. The germline V gene encodes CDR1 SGHRS and CDR2 YFSETQ. This CDR3 contains 15 residues. DNA of the CDR3: TGCGCCAGCAGCCCCCCCGGGGTTAAGCAGAATGAGCAGTTCTTC. This codes for CASSPPGVKQNEQFF.

J is TRBJ2-3 and V is TRBV10-1; 7 nucleotides line up with TRBD2. The trim removed 6 bases at V and 6 bases at J, leaving 9 bases unmatched. Per the germline V gene, CDR1 is WNHNN and CDR2 is SYGVQD (reference sequence). CDR3 length: 14 amino acids. The CDR3 loop is CASSLGLTRDTQYF. In DNA form, the CDR3 reads TGCGCCAGCAGCCTGGGACTAACTCGTGATACGCAGTATTTT.

This clone appeared once. This chain links TRBV10-2 with TRBJ2-2, with 7 bases matching TRBD2. With 5 bases clipped from V and 2 bases from J, the junction kept 8 bases outside the gene matches. Germline CDR1 and CDR2: WSHSY and SAAADI. This CDR3 spans 16 amino acids. As DNA, the CDR3 is TGCGCCAGCAGTCCTTCGGGGACTACCAACACCGGGGAGCTGTTTTTT. Protein sequence: CASSPSGTTNTGELFF.